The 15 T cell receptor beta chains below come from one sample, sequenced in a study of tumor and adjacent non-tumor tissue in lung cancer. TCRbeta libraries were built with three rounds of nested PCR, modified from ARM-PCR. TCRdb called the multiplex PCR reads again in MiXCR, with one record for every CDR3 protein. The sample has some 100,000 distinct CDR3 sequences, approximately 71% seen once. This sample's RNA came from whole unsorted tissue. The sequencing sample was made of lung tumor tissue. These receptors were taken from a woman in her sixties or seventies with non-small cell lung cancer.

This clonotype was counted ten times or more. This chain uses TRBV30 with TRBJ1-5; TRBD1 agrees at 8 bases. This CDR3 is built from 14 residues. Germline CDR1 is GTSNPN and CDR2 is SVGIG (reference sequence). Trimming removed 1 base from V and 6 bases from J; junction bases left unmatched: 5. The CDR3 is CAWSDGQGFQPQHF. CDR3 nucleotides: TGTGCCTGGAGTGACGGACAGGGCTTTCAGCCCCAGCATTTT.

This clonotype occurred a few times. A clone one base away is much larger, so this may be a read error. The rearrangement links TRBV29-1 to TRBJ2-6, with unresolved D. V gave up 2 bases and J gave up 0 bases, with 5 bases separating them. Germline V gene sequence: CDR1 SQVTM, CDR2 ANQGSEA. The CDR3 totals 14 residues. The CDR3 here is CSVEYSSGANVLTF. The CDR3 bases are TGCAGCGTTGAATACAGCTCTGGGGCCAACGTCCTGACTTTC.

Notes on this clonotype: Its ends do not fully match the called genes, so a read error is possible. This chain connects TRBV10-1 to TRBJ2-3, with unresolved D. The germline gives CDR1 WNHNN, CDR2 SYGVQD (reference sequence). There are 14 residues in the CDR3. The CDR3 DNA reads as TGCACCAGCAATAAGTCAATAGGCTCGAATAAGATATATTTT. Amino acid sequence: CTSNKSIGSNKIYF.

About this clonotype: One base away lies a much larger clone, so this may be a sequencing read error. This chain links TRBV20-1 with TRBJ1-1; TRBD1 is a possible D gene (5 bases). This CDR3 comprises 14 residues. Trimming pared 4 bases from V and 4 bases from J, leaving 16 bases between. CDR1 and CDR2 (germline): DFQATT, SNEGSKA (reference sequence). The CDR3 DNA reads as TGCAGTGCTAAAGTTCGGGAGGGGTCCACTGAAGCTTTCTTT. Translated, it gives CSAKVREGSTEAFF.

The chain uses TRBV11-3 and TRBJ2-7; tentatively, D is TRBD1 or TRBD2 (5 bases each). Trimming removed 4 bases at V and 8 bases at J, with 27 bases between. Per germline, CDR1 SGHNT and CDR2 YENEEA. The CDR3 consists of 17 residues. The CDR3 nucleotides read TGTGCCAGCAGCTCCCCAACCGGGACCGGCATAGTTGGCAAGCAGTACTTC. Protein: CASSSPTGTGIVGKQYF.

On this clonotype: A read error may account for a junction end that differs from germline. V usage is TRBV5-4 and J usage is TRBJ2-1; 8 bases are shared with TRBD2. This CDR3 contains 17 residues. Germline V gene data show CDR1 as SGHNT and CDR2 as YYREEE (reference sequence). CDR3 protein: CASSPGVAGSSYNEHFF. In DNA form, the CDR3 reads TGTGCCAGCAGCCCCGGAGTAGCGGGAAGCTCCTACAATGAGCATTTCTTC.

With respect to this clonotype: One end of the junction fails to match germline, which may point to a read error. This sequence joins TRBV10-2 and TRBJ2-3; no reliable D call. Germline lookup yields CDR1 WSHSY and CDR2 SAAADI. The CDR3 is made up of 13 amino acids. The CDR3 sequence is CASKKHPADTQYF. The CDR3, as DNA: TGCGCTAGCAAAAAGCACCCGGCGGATACGCAGTATTTT.

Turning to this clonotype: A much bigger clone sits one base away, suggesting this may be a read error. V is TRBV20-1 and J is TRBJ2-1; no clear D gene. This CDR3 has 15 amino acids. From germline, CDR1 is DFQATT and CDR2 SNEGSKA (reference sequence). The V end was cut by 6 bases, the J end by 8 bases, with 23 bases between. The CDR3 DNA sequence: TGCAGTGCACCAAAGAGTCAGTCTATAAACGATGAGCAGTTCTTC. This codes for CSAPKSQSINDEQFF.

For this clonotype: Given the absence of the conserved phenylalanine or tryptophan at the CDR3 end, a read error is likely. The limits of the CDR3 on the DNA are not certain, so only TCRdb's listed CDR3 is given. CDR3 region: CSARFGEPGGGATNEKLFS. The V and J genes are TRBV20-1 and TRBJ1-4; the D call TRBD1 from the table was never checked on the DNA. Per germline, CDR1 DFQATT and CDR2 SNEGSKA (reference sequence). The CDR3 length is 19 residues, termini included.

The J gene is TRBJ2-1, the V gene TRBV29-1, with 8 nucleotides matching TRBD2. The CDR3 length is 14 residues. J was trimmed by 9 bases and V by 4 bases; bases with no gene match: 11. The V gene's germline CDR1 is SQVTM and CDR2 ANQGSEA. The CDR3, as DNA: TGCAGCGTTGCTAGACTAGCGAACTCCATTGAGCAGTTCTTC. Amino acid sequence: CSVARLANSIEQFF.

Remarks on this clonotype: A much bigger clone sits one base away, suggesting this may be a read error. The CDR3 loop is CASSQDENQGGYAF. For the CDR3, the DNA is TGCGCCAGCAGCCAAGATGAAAACCAGGGTGGCTACGCCTTC. The chain recombines TRBV4-3 with TRBJ1-2; TRBD1 is a possible D gene (5 bases). Germline V CDR1 and CDR2: LGHNA, YSLEER. The CDR3 covers 14 residues.

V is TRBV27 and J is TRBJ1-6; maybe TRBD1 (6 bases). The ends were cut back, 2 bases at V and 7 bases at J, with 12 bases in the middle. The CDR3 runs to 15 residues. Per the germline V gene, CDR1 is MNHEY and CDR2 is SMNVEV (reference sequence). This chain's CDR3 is CASSLKSTGNSPLHF. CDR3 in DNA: TGTGCCAGCAGTTTAAAGTCAACAGGGAATTCACCCCTCCACTTT.

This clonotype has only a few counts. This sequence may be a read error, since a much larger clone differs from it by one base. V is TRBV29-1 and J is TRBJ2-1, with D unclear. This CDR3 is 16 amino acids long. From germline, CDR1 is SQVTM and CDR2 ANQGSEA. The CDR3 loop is CSVEDRKALSYNELFF. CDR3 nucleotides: TGCAGCGTTGAAGATAGGAAAGCACTCTCCTACAATGAGCTGTTCTTC.

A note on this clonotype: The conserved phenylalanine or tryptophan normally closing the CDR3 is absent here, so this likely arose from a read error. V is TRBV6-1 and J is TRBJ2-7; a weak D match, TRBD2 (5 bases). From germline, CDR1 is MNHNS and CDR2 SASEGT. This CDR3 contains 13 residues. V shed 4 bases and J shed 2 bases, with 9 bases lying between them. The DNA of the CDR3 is TGTGCCAGCAGTGCTCGGACTGCCTACGAGCAGTACTCC. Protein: CASSARTAYEQYS.

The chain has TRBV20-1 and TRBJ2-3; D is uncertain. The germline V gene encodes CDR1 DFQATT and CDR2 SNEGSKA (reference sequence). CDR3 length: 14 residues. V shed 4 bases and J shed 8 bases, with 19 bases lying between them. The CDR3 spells CSATSPWDTGTQYF. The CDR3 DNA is TGCAGTGCTACATCCCCTTGGGATACGGGTACGCAGTATTTT.